One sample yielded the 25 T cell receptor beta chains listed below, sequenced in a study of T cells in localized non-small cell lung cancer. Profiling relied on immunoSEQ multiplex PCR, and the TCRdb table lists in-frame clones only, not all of them. In the table there are tens of thousands of clones, roughly 87% of which are singletons. The sequences come from peripheral blood, collected before any cancer treatment. The receptors derive from a man between 35 and 75 years old with stage I squamous cell lung carcinoma.

Worth noting for this clone: At the DNA level, this CDR3 is encoded by other sequences in the same sample as well. The rearrangement joins TRBV7-9 to TRBJ1-2; D unclear. CDR1 is SEHNR and CDR2 is FQNEAQ in the germline V gene (reference sequence). V was shortened by 1 base and J by 8 bases, with 5 bases between the two germline ends. The CDR3 totals 11 residues. The CDR3 DNA sequence: TGTGCCAGCAGCTTAGGAGGGGGCTACACCTTC. Amino acids: CASSLGGGYTF.

J is TRBJ2-5 and V is TRBV27, with a weak D call TRBD1 (6 bases). The germline V gene has CDR1 MNHEY and CDR2 SMNVEV (reference sequence). The CDR3 extends over 17 amino acids. The ends were cut back, 3 bases at V and 4 bases at J, with 21 bases in the middle. The CDR3 region has the DNA TGTGCCAGCAGTTTCCCCTACAGGGTTGGGTGTAGAGAGACCCAGTACTTC. Translation gives CASSFPYRVGCRETQYF.

This clone was counted once. The chain has TRBV28 and TRBJ1-5, with D unclear. CDR1 is MDHEN and CDR2 is SYDVKM in the germline V gene. This CDR3 is built from 15 residues. Between the trimmed V and J ends, which lost 1 base and 4 bases, there was a span of 11 bases. The CDR3 spells CASSLLDGLNQPQHF. The CDR3 DNA reads TGTGCCAGCAGTTTATTAGACGGCTTGAATCAGCCCCAGCATTTT.

The rearrangement joins TRBV11-3 to TRBJ2-3; D may match TRBD1 or TRBD2 (5 bases each). Germline CDR1 SGHNT, CDR2 YENEEA. V was shortened by 4 bases and J by 6 bases, with 14 bases between the two germline ends. This CDR3 has 14 amino acids. CDR3 in DNA: TGTGCCAGCAGCTCCTACGACGGGGCGGATACGCAGTATTTT. It yields the protein CASSSYDGADTQYF.

This clone has a handful of counts. V gene TRBV6-4 combines with J gene TRBJ2-1, with 11 nucleotides matching TRBD1. Germline V gene data show CDR1 as MRHNA and CDR2 as SNTAGT. J gave up 6 bases and V 2 bases, and 0 bases lay outside the gene matches. This CDR3 has 14 residues. CDR3 nucleotides: TGTGCCAGCAGTGACGGGACAGGGGGCAATGAGCAGTTCTTC. Its protein is CASSDGTGGNEQFF.

This clone was counted once. The V gene is TRBV25-1, the J gene TRBJ1-2, with unresolved D. The CDR3 has 12 residues. Trimming removed 5 bases from V and 0 bases from J, with 4 bases in between. Germline assignment: CDR1 MGHDK and CDR2 SYGVNS. The CDR3 DNA reads as TGTGCCAGCAGTTTTTCTAACTATGGCTACACCTTC. It is translated as CASSFSNYGYTF.

The chain couples TRBV20-1 to TRBJ1-2, with D unclear. Germline CDR1 is DFQATT and CDR2 is SNEGSKA (reference sequence). The V gene lost 3 bases and the J gene lost 8 bases, with 10 bases spanning the gap. The CDR3 has 11 amino acids. The chain's CDR3 is CSARASQGYTF. The CDR3 coding sequence is TGCAGTGCTAGGGCCTCCCAGGGCTACACCTTC.

The chain is built from TRBV10-1 and TRBJ2-5; TRBD1 might be the D (5 bases). CDR3 size: 14 residues. Between the trimmed V and J ends, which lost 10 bases and 5 bases, there was a span of 20 bases. CDR1 is WNHNN and CDR2 is SYGVQD in the germline V gene (reference sequence). CDR3 sequence reads: CATSPTVSTETQYF. In nucleotides, the CDR3 is TGCGCCACCTCCCCGACAGTTTCAACGGAGACCCAGTACTTC.

This chain links TRBV7-3 with TRBJ2-7, with a weak D call TRBD2 (5 bases). The CDR3 length is 20 residues. The germline CDR1 and CDR2 sequences are SGHTA and FQGTGA. Trimming removed 2 bases at V and 3 bases at J, with 29 bases between. CDR3 in DNA: TGTGCCAGCAGCTTATCACCCCCCCCCGGGGAGAGGACGGTTAGCTACGAGCAGTACTTC. This codes for CASSLSPPPGERTVSYEQYF.

Comment on this clone: Other nucleotide sequences from this sample produce the same CDR3. The chain carries TRBV7-2 and TRBJ1-1; 7 nucleotides align to TRBD1. The germline gives CDR1 SGHTA, CDR2 FQGNSA. Trimming removed 5 bases from V and 1 base from J; junction bases left unmatched: 4. CDR3 length: 14 residues. DNA of the CDR3: TGTGCCAGCAGCCCAGGGACAGCGAACACTGAAGCTTTCTTT. This gives the protein CASSPGTANTEAFF.

This chain links TRBV2 with TRBJ2-3; D ambiguous. The CDR3 is made up of 12 amino acids. Per germline, CDR1 SNHLY and CDR2 FYNNEI. Trimming cost V 1 base and J 4 bases, with 3 bases left between them. The CDR3 sequence is CASSEEADTQYF. The CDR3 DNA is TGTGCCAGCAGTGAAGAGGCAGATACGCAGTATTTT.

V is TRBV7-8 and J is TRBJ2-7; D may be TRBD1 or TRBD2 (5 bases each). Germline assignment: CDR1 SGHVS and CDR2 FQNEAQ. The CDR3 sequence is 13 residues long. Trimming shortened V by 6 bases and J by 7 bases, and 16 bases separated the two germline ends. The chain's CDR3 is CASRKGRDGEQYF. The CDR3 region has the DNA TGTGCCAGCAGGAAGGGACGAGATGGTGAGCAGTACTTC.

The chain couples TRBV19 to TRBJ1-2; D uncertain. This CDR3 contains 15 residues. The V gene's germline CDR1 is LNHDA and CDR2 SQIVND (reference sequence). V was shortened by 1 base and J by 4 bases, with 13 bases between the two germline ends. The CDR3 DNA sequence: TGTGCCAGTAGTATAGTGCGAGCAGGCTCCTATGGCTACACCTTC. Translated, it gives CASSIVRAGSYGYTF.

The chain links TRBV10-3 to TRBJ2-7; 7 bases match TRBD1. V was pared by 7 bases and J by 0 bases, with 9 bases of the junction left unmatched. CDR1 ENHRY and CDR2 SYGVKD come from the germline V gene. This CDR3 has 15 amino acids. This chain's CDR3 is CAITQTGTTSYEQYF. As DNA, the CDR3 is TGTGCCATCACCCAGACAGGGACAACCTCCTACGAGCAGTACTTC.

In its sample, this clone was seen a few times. The V call is TRBV2, the J call TRBJ2-5; 8 bases map to TRBD1. The V segment lost 8 bases and the J segment 4 bases; nucleotides outside the gene matches: 3. CDR1 and CDR2 (germline): SNHLY, FYNNEI. The CDR3 contains 12 residues. The CDR3 spells CASQGAGETQYF. For the CDR3, the DNA is TGTGCCAGCCAGGGGGCGGGAGAGACCCAGTACTTC.

This rearrangement joins TRBV7-2 to TRBJ1-1; unclear D gene. This CDR3 comprises 14 residues. V was shortened by 4 bases and J by 2 bases, with 11 bases between the two germline ends. Per the germline V gene, CDR1 is SGHTA and CDR2 is FQGNSA. CDR3 coding DNA: TGTGCCAGCAGCTCCAACTTCGCTAACACTGAAGCTTTCTTT. Its protein is CASSSNFANTEAFF.

The CDR3 loop reads CASSQDRNTEAFF. CDR3 bases: TGTGCCAGCAGCCAGGACAGGAACACTGAAGCTTTCTTT. The gene calls are TRBV5-4 and TRBJ1-1; possibly TRBD1 for D (6 bases). The germline CDR1 and CDR2 sequences are SGHNT and YYREEE (reference sequence). The CDR3 runs to 13 residues. The ends were cut back, 4 bases at V and 1 base at J, with 8 bases in the middle. Combining the CDR3 with reference TRBV5-4 and TRBJ1-1 gives the whole variable domain ETGVTQSPTHLIKTRGQQVTLRCSSQSGHNTVSWYQQALGQGPQFIFQYYREEENGRGNFPPRFSGLQFPNYSSELNVNALELDDSALYLCASSQDRNTEAFFGQGTRLTVV.

The V gene is TRBV18, the J gene TRBJ1-6; TRBD1 is a possible D gene (5 bases). Germline lookup yields CDR1 KGHSH and CDR2 LQKENI. V shed 2 bases and J shed 6 bases, with 11 bases lying between them. This CDR3 has 15 amino acids. Here the CDR3 reads CASSPSTASNSPLHF. CDR3 coding DNA: TGTGCCAGCTCACCATCGACAGCTAGTAATTCACCCCTCCACTTT.

The chain couples TRBV5-8 to TRBJ1-5; D unresolved. Germline V gene lookup returns CDR1 SGHTS and CDR2 YDEGEE. Between the trimmed V and J ends, which lost 1 base and 7 bases, there was a span of 12 bases. This CDR3 is built from 14 residues. The CDR3 loop reads CASSLLGFNQPQHF. The CDR3 bases are TGTGCCAGCAGCTTGTTAGGGTTTAACCAGCCCCAGCATTTT.

V is TRBV5-5 and J is TRBJ2-5; 7 bases agree with TRBD1. The CDR3 extends over 14 amino acids. Trimming took 3 bases from V and 1 from J; bases not matched to a gene: 3. Germline V lookup: CDR1 SGHKS, CDR2 YYEKEE (reference sequence). The CDR3 nucleotides read TGTGCCAGCAGCTCGGGACAGATCCAAGAGACCCAGTACTTC. Encoded protein: CASSSGQIQETQYF.

This clone showed up just once. The gene calls are TRBV10-3 and TRBJ2-7, with 10 bases fitting TRBD1. The length of the CDR3 is 15 residues. V lost 2 bases and J lost 2; bases outside the gene matches: 3. Germline-derived CDR1 and CDR2 are ENHRY and SYGVKD. CDR3 nucleotide sequence: TGTGCCATCAGTGAGAAAGGGACAGGGGCCTACGAGCAGTACTTC. Protein sequence: CAISEKGTGAYEQYF.

This clone has just one count. The rearrangement joins TRBV13 to TRBJ1-6; D gene uncertain. Germline values: CDR1 PRHDT, CDR2 FYEKMQ (reference sequence). The CDR3 runs 15 residues. Trimming pared 2 bases from V and 7 bases from J, leaving 12 bases between. The CDR3 spells CASSLSVGPNSPLHF. CDR3 sequence (DNA): TGTGCCAGCAGCTTATCTGTAGGGCCAAATTCACCCCTCCACTTT.

This clone is a singleton in its sample. This chain joins TRBV18 and TRBJ2-5, with D perhaps being TRBD1 or TRBD2 (5 bases each). The CDR3 has 13 residues. V was cut by 2 bases and J by 1 base, with 5 bases left in between. Germline-derived CDR1 and CDR2 are KGHSH and LQKENI. Written as DNA, the CDR3 is TGTGCCAGCTCACCAGGGGGCCAAGAGACCCAGTACTTC. Protein sequence: CASSPGGQETQYF.

The chain couples TRBV6-5 to TRBJ1-6, with a weak D call TRBD1 (6 bases). CDR1 is MNHEY, CDR2 SVGAGI, per germline. This CDR3 comprises 10 residues. V was pared by 7 bases and J by 14 bases, with 9 bases between. The CDR3 DNA follows: TGTGCCAGCACGGGACATACCCTCCACTTT. It is translated as CASTGHTLHF.

A few counts support this clone. This chain uses TRBV7-2 with TRBJ2-1; 8 bases match TRBD1. The J segment lost 7 bases and the V segment lost 4 bases, leaving 6 bases of the junction unmatched. The CDR3 is 14 residues long. Germline V CDR1 and CDR2: SGHTA, FQGNSA. The CDR3 nucleotides are TGTGCCAGCAGCTGGACAGGGCACGAGAATGAGCAGTTCTTC. The encoded protein is CASSWTGHENEQFF.